What follows are 23 T cell receptor beta chains derived from one specimen sequenced in a study of T cells in Graves' hyperthyroidism and ophthalmopathy. Amplification of TCR beta CDR3 regions used RNA as the template. With the HTBI primer set, the TCR CDR3 went through a first round of RT-PCR. TCRdb re-called the multiplex PCR reads through MiXCR, storing one row per CDR3 protein. The sample carries a few hundred thousand distinct CDR3 sequences, just over 45% recorded once. Sequenced: peripheral blood or thyroid tissue (not recorded which). Every receptor here comes from a woman between 18 and 29 years old with Graves' hyperthyroidism.

This rearrangement joins TRBV20-1 to TRBJ1-2; TRBD1 agrees at 12 bases. The CDR3 is made up of 13 amino acids. V trimming: 3 bases; J trimming: 8 bases; junction bases outside the gene matches: 4. In germline, CDR1 is DFQATT, CDR2 SNEGSKA (reference sequence). The CDR3 loop reads CSASGTGGVGYTF. CDR3 DNA sequence: TGCAGTGCTAGCGGGACAGGGGGCGTCGGCTACACCTTC.

This clonotype was counted many times. The chain joins TRBV19 to TRBJ2-7, with 10 positions matching TRBD2. The CDR3 runs 14 residues. Germline CDR1 LNHDA, CDR2 SQIVND (reference sequence). The V segment lost 8 bases and the J segment 2 bases; nucleotides outside the gene matches: 6. The CDR3 region has the DNA TGTGCCAGTTCAACTAGCGGGATAACCTACGAGCAGTACTTC. Translated: CASSTSGITYEQYF.

Notes on this clonotype: A read error is possible here, since a much larger clone lies one base away. V usage is TRBV7-9 and J usage is TRBJ2-7; D is unresolved. The CDR3 is made up of 17 amino acids. Germline CDR1 SEHNR, CDR2 FQNEAQ (reference sequence). DNA of the CDR3: TGCGCCAGCAGCCAAGTGATTGTGCAAGTCAGCTTCTACGAGCAGTACTTC. Translation gives CASSQVIVQVSFYEQYF.

In the case of this clonotype: This could be a read error, since a much larger clone is one nucleotide away. V and J are TRBV29-1 and TRBJ1-2, with D possibly being TRBD1 (5 bases). CDR3 size: 12 residues. Trimming shortened V by 6 bases and J by 7 bases, and 15 bases separated the two germline ends. Germline CDR1 and CDR2: SQVTM and ANQGSEA. CDR3: CSVSQDGAGYTF. As DNA, the CDR3 is TGCAGCGTAAGTCAGGACGGGGCTGGCTACACCTTC. Complete variable domain (other parts from reference TRBV29-1 and TRBJ1-2): SAVISQKPSRDICQRGTSLTIQCQVDSQVTMMFWYRQQPGQSLTLIATANQGSEATYESGFVIDKFPISRPNLTFSTLTVSNMSPEDSSIYLCSVSQDGAGYTFGSGTRLTVV.

This clonotype was recorded a few times. The chain uses TRBV2 and TRBJ2-3; D ambiguous. V was shortened by 4 bases and J by 0 bases, with 8 bases between the two germline ends. CDR1 SNHLY and CDR2 FYNNEI come from the germline V gene. The CDR3 sequence is 14 residues long. DNA for the CDR3: TGTGCCAGCAGTGCTTTCCCTAGCACAGATACGCAGTATTTT. It encodes CASSAFPSTDTQYF.

This chain joins TRBV20-1 and TRBJ1-3, with D unclear. CDR1 is DFQATT and CDR2 is SNEGSKA in the germline V gene (reference sequence). The CDR3 consists of 14 residues. The V end was cut by 1 base, the J end by 4 bases, with 11 bases between. This CDR3 reads CSARAEASGNTIYF. The CDR3 DNA follows: TGCAGTGCTAGAGCTGAGGCTAGCGGAAACACCATATATTTT.

The chain is built from TRBV6-5 and TRBJ2-5; D not certain. CDR1 MNHEY and CDR2 SVGAGI come from the germline V gene. Trimming removed 6 bases from V and 7 bases from J, with 18 bases in between. The CDR3 length is 14 residues. The CDR3, as DNA: TGTGCCAGCAGCCCGGAACACCGAAATGGGACCCAGTACTTC. Translating it yields CASSPEHRNGTQYF.

In the case of this clonotype: The conserved final phenylalanine or tryptophan is absent from the CDR3, which likely points to a read error. J is TRBJ1-1 and V is TRBV7-9; D unclear. Germline V CDR1 and CDR2: SEHNR, FQNEAQ (reference sequence). The CDR3 runs 12 residues. Trimming pared 5 bases from V and 11 bases from J, leaving 15 bases between. CDR3 nucleotide sequence: TGTGCCAGCAGCCCCGACGGTCCTGGCGCTTTCCTT. Translation gives CASSPDGPGAFL.

The CDR3 DNA is TGTGCCAGCAGCTTAGGGACAGGTCTGGTCAAACTGTTTTTT. Its translation is CASSLGTGLVKLFF. The V and J genes are TRBV7-9 and TRBJ1-4; 7 nucleotides agree with TRBD1. The CDR3 length is 14 residues. V was clipped by 1 base and J by 11 bases; unmatched bases: 7. The V gene's germline CDR1 is SEHNR and CDR2 FQNEAQ (reference sequence).

There are many counts of this clonotype. Compared with germline, one end of the junction differs, possibly owing to a read error. This chain connects TRBV12-3 or TRBV12-4 to TRBJ2-3; D remains ambiguous. The CDR3 loop spans 11 amino acids. The DNA of the CDR3 is TGTGCCAGCAGCTTAGTAGATACGCAGTATTTT. Amino acids: CASSLVDTQYF.

The gene calls are TRBV19 and TRBJ1-6; D is unresolved. The CDR3 totals 14 residues. V was trimmed by 1 base and J by 8 bases, leaving 9 bases between them. Per the germline V gene, CDR1 is LNHDA and CDR2 is SQIVND (reference sequence). The CDR3 loop is CASSIAGSDSPLHF. DNA of the CDR3: TGTGCCAGTAGTATAGCGGGGTCCGATTCACCCCTCCACTTT.

A remark on this clonotype: At one end the junction does not follow the germline gene, possibly because of a read error. This chain links TRBV29-1 with TRBJ1-5; 10 positions match TRBD1. In germline, CDR1 is SQVTM, CDR2 ANQGSEA. The CDR3 is 14 amino acids. CDR3 sequence: CSVSKTGGNRPQHF. CDR3 DNA: TGCAGCGTTTCTAAGACAGGGGGCAATCGGCCCCAGCATTTT.

This clonotype has ten or more counts. This chain connects TRBV9 to TRBJ2-7, with TRBD2 matching 7 bases. Germline V gives CDR1 SGDLS, CDR2 YYNGEE. V was pared by 0 bases and J by 6 bases, with 9 bases of the junction left unmatched. CDR3 size: 15 residues. The CDR3 sequence: CASSVEAGPDGEQYF. CDR3 DNA: TGTGCCAGCAGCGTAGAAGCGGGACCCGACGGCGAGCAGTACTTC.

This clonotype came up many times. This chain joins TRBV10-3 and TRBJ1-3; D is ambiguous. The CDR3 spans 13 residues. The V end was cut by 4 bases, the J end by 4 bases, with 8 bases between. Germline V CDR1 and CDR2: ENHRY, SYGVKD. CDR3 sequence reads: CAISGVEGNTIYF. The CDR3 bases are TGTGCCATCAGTGGAGTCGAGGGAAACACCATATATTTT.

The chain joins TRBV27 to TRBJ2-2; 9 nucleotides align to TRBD1. Trimming at V came to 5 bases and at J to 4 bases, leaving 11 bases not matched to a gene. Germline V gives CDR1 MNHEY, CDR2 SMNVEV (reference sequence). The CDR3 is 17 residues long. In DNA, the CDR3 is TGTGCCAGCAGTCCGGACCGGGACAGGGAGGGCACCGGGGAGCTGTTTTTT. The encoded protein is CASSPDRDREGTGELFF.

This clonotype was observed at least ten times. The chain joins TRBV7-6 to TRBJ1-1; D is undetermined. CDR1 and CDR2 from the germline V gene are SGHVS and FNYEAQ. CDR3 length: 13 amino acids. V was trimmed by 5 bases and J by 6 bases, leaving 13 bases between them. The CDR3 reads CASSPSSFAEAFF. CDR3 bases: TGTGCCAGCAGCCCCAGCAGTTTCGCTGAAGCTTTCTTT. The full variable domain, rest sourced from reference TRBV7-6 and TRBJ1-1, is GAGVSQSPRYKVTKRGQDVALRCDPISGHVSLYWYRQALGQGPEFLTYFNYEAQQDKSGLPNDRFSAERPEGSISTLTIQRTEQRDSAMYRCASSPSSFAEAFFGQGTRLTVV.

This clonotype was seen repeatedly, ten times or more. The chain couples TRBV19 to TRBJ1-4; D is perhaps TRBD1 (6 bases). V was clipped by 10 bases and J by 8 bases, with 17 bases between them. The germline V gene encodes CDR1 LNHDA and CDR2 SQIVND (reference sequence). The CDR3 extends over 13 amino acids. In DNA, the CDR3 is TGTGCCACCGCCCCAGGGGAAGGGGAAAAACTGTTTTTT. It is translated as CATAPGEGEKLFF.

At least ten counts were recorded for this clonotype. This sequence joins TRBV25-1 and TRBJ2-7; TRBD1 agrees at 10 bases. V was pared by 10 bases and J by 5 bases, with 11 bases of the junction left unmatched. Per the germline V gene, CDR1 is MGHDK and CDR2 is SYGVNS. The CDR3 is 14 amino acids. CDR3 in amino acids: CATGGTGVTDEQYF. The CDR3 coding sequence is TGTGCCACCGGAGGGACAGGGGTAACAGACGAGCAGTACTTC.

This rearrangement joins TRBV24-1 to TRBJ2-5; perhaps TRBD1 as D (5 bases). The last part of the DNA fits TRBJ2-1 better; the J call may be wrong. Germline assignment: CDR1 KGHDR and CDR2 SFDVKD. The CDR3 spans 15 residues. For the CDR3, the DNA is TGTGCCACCAGTTCCACAGGAAATGACTACAATGAGCAGTTCTTC. This encodes CATSSTGNDYNEQFF.

This clonotype came up many times. V is TRBV20-1 and J is TRBJ1-2; TRBD1 aligns across 8 bases. Losses at the gene ends were 1 base for V and 2 bases for J; bases not matched to a gene: 6. Germline V CDR1 and CDR2: DFQATT, SNEGSKA (reference sequence). There are 15 residues in the CDR3. CDR3 sequence (DNA): TGCAGTGCTAGAGGGACAGGGAGGACCAACTATGGCTACACCTTC. This codes for CSARGTGRTNYGYTF.

About this clonotype itself: A clone one base away is much larger, so this may be a read error. Since the CDR3 does not end with the conserved phenylalanine or tryptophan, this likely comes from a read error. J is TRBJ1-1 and V is TRBV24-1; D is ambiguous. CDR3 length: 13 amino acids. V was clipped by 0 bases and J by 5 bases, with 6 bases between them. Germline V gene data show CDR1 as KGHDR and CDR2 as SFDVKD. The CDR3 nucleotides are TGTGCCACCAGTGATTTGTGGGGAACTGAAGCTTTCTCT. This translates into CATSDLWGTEAFS.

Many counts were recorded for this clonotype. The chain carries TRBV7-8 and TRBJ2-5; D may match TRBD1 or TRBD2 (5 bases each). Trimming stripped 3 bases from V and 2 bases from J, with 10 bases between. The germline gives CDR1 SGHVS, CDR2 FQNEAQ. The CDR3 sequence is 14 residues long. In DNA form, the CDR3 reads TGTGCCAGCAGCTTCAGGGACCCTCAAGAGACCCAGTACTTC. This sequence encodes CASSFRDPQETQYF.

About this clonotype itself: One end of the junction does not line up with germline, which may come from a read error. The chain links TRBV19 to TRBJ1-2, with 10 bases lining up with TRBD1. The CDR3 runs 12 residues. The germline V gene has CDR1 LNHDA and CDR2 SQIVND (reference sequence). This CDR3 is CASTTGGHGHTF. The DNA of the CDR3 is TGTGCCAGCACGACAGGGGGCCATGGCCACACCTTC.